This T cell receptor (beta chain) was captured in a study of blood T cell repertoires in COVID-19. V was pared by 0 bases and J by 0 bases, with 6 bases between. This CDR3 has 15 amino acids. The germline CDR1 and CDR2 sequences are SQVTM and ANQGSEA. Only in-frame clones appear in the TCRdb table, and some are missing; sequencing was by immunoSEQ multiplex PCR. The sample shows roughly 410,000 clones, approximately 91% of them seen only once. This sequence joins TRBV29-1 and TRBJ1-6; unclear D gene. This TCR was sampled from a woman in her thirties or forties with COVID-19, enrolled during active disease. Sequences were obtained from peripheral blood. In DNA form, the CDR3 reads TGCAGCGTTGAAGACAAGAGCTCCTATAATTCACCCCTCCACTTT. Protein: CSVEDKSSYNSPLHF.